These T cell receptor beta chains were read from a single sample in a study of blood T cell repertoires in COVID-19. Only in-frame clones appear in the TCRdb table, and some are missing; sequencing was by immunoSEQ multiplex PCR. Here the sample spans fewer than 100,000 clones, 75% to 90% being singletons. The sample taken for sequencing was peripheral blood. The receptor source for this set is a woman in her 70s with acute or convalescent COVID-19. Both conserved end residues are part of each CDR3. Each record gives: D gene, V gene, clone size, J gene, CDR3 protein, CDR3 DNA. A D gene is named only where the DNA matches it firmly. Size is stated for part of the rows, as once, few or many counts, or as a class when the clone is expanded.

d_call: -
v_call: TRBV2
clone_size: once
j_call: TRBJ2-3
cdr3_aa: CASSERPGPPVDTQYF
cdr3_nt: TGTGCCAGCAGTGAAAGGCCAGGCCCACCCGTAGATACGCAGTATTTT

d_call: -
v_call: TRBV9
clone_size: -
j_call: TRBJ1-1
cdr3_aa: CASSVGANTEAFF
cdr3_nt: TGTGCCAGCAGCGTCGGAGCTAACACTGAAGCTTTCTTT

d_call: -
v_call: TRBV27
clone_size: -
j_call: TRBJ1-1
cdr3_aa: CASSFNWNTEAFF
cdr3_nt: TGTGCCAGCAGTTTCAACTGGAACACTGAAGCTTTCTTT

d_call: -
v_call: TRBV5-1
clone_size: -
j_call: TRBJ1-1
cdr3_aa: CASSLWGLSTEAFF
cdr3_nt: TGCGCCAGCAGCTTGTGGGGGCTCAGTACTGAAGCTTTCTTT

d_call: TRBD1
v_call: TRBV28
clone_size: -
j_call: TRBJ1-6
cdr3_aa: CASKYRGNSPLHF
cdr3_nt: TGTGCCAGCAAATACAGGGGGAATTCACCCCTCCACTTT

d_call: TRBD1
v_call: TRBV30
clone_size: -
j_call: TRBJ2-7
cdr3_aa: CAWTTGASYEQYF
cdr3_nt: TGTGCCTGGACTACAGGGGCCTCCTACGAGCAGTACTTC

d_call: TRBD2
v_call: TRBV5-6
clone_size: -
j_call: TRBJ2-3
cdr3_aa: CASSPTSGFADTQYF
cdr3_nt: TGTGCCAGCAGCCCCACTAGCGGGTTCGCAGATACGCAGTATTTT

d_call: TRBD2
v_call: TRBV7-8
clone_size: -
j_call: TRBJ2-1
cdr3_aa: CASSLAGGTNEQFF
cdr3_nt: TGTGCCAGCAGCTTAGCGGGGGGGACCAATGAGCAGTTCTTC

d_call: -
v_call: TRBV4-1
clone_size: -
j_call: TRBJ2-5
cdr3_aa: CASSLIGGSETQYF
cdr3_nt: TGCGCCAGCAGCCTAATCGGAGGGAGCGAGACCCAGTACTTC

d_call: TRBD2
v_call: TRBV7-2
clone_size: -
j_call: TRBJ2-7
cdr3_aa: CASSVTSGVYEQYF
cdr3_nt: TGTGCCAGCAGTGTGACTAGCGGGGTTTACGAGCAGTACTTC

d_call: -
v_call: TRBV11-2
clone_size: -
j_call: TRBJ1-1
cdr3_aa: CASSLDSPAGARREAFF
cdr3_nt: TGTGCCAGCAGCTTAGATAGTCCAGCAGGGGCGCGGCGGGAAGCTTTCTTT

d_call: TRBD2
v_call: TRBV7-9
clone_size: -
j_call: TRBJ2-3
cdr3_aa: CASSLTGGRTDTQYF
cdr3_nt: TGTGCCAGCAGCTTAACGGGGGGACGCACAGATACGCAGTATTTT

d_call: TRBD1
v_call: TRBV6-5
clone_size: -
j_call: TRBJ2-1
cdr3_aa: CASSLGDRVYNEQFF
cdr3_nt: TGTGCCAGCAGTCTGGGGGACAGGGTGTACAATGAGCAGTTCTTC

d_call: -
v_call: TRBV6-2/TRBV6-3
clone_size: -
j_call: TRBJ2-4
cdr3_aa: CASSRQAQRNIQYF
cdr3_nt: TGTGCCAGCAGCCGACAGGCGCAACGGAACATTCAGTACTTC

d_call: -
v_call: TRBV5-5
clone_size: -
j_call: TRBJ1-1
cdr3_aa: CASSLVSNMNTEAFF
cdr3_nt: TGTGCCAGCAGCTTGGTCTCGAACATGAACACTGAAGCTTTCTTT

d_call: -
v_call: TRBV5-1
clone_size: -
j_call: TRBJ2-7
cdr3_aa: CASSLVLAGEQYF
cdr3_nt: TGCGCCAGCAGCTTGGTGCTAGCAGGCGAGCAGTACTTC

d_call: TRBD1
v_call: TRBV19
clone_size: -
j_call: TRBJ2-6
cdr3_aa: CASSIARGLIGANVLTF
cdr3_nt: TGTGCCAGTAGTATAGCCAGGGGGCTGATTGGGGCCAACGTCCTGACTTTC

d_call: -
v_call: TRBV30
clone_size: -
j_call: TRBJ1-1
cdr3_aa: CAWRARGANTEAFF
cdr3_nt: TGTGCCTGGAGGGCTCGCGGGGCAAACACTGAAGCTTTCTTT

d_call: -
v_call: TRBV28
clone_size: few
j_call: TRBJ1-1
cdr3_aa: CASSLGGSPNTEAFF
cdr3_nt: TGTGCCAGCAGTTTGGGGGGATCCCCGAACACTGAAGCTTTCTTT

d_call: TRBD1
v_call: TRBV20-1
clone_size: -
j_call: TRBJ1-2
cdr3_aa: CSASDQGAWYGYTF
cdr3_nt: TGCAGTGCTAGTGATCAGGGGGCCTGGTATGGCTACACCTTC

d_call: -
v_call: TRBV27
clone_size: few
j_call: TRBJ1-4
cdr3_aa: CASKRTGLEKLFF
cdr3_nt: TGTGCCAGCAAAAGAACAGGGTTGGAAAAACTGTTTTTT

d_call: -
v_call: TRBV9
clone_size: once
j_call: TRBJ1-6
cdr3_aa: CASSVGAGGSPLHF
cdr3_nt: TGTGCCAGCAGCGTAGGGGCGGGGGGATCACCCCTCCACTTT

d_call: TRBD2
v_call: TRBV5-3
clone_size: -
j_call: TRBJ2-5
cdr3_aa: CARSLASSGREETQYF
cdr3_nt: TGTGCCAGAAGCTTGGCGTCTAGCGGGAGGGAAGAGACCCAGTACTTC

d_call: TRBD1
v_call: TRBV6-5
clone_size: -
j_call: TRBJ2-7
cdr3_aa: CASSRDRGYEQYF
cdr3_nt: TGTGCCAGCAGCCGGGACAGGGGGTACGAGCAGTACTTC

d_call: -
v_call: TRBV30
clone_size: -
j_call: TRBJ1-1
cdr3_aa: CAWSVGGMNTEAFF
cdr3_nt: TGTGCCTGGAGTGTAGGCGGAATGAACACTGAAGCTTTCTTT

d_call: -
v_call: TRBV19
clone_size: -
j_call: TRBJ2-7
cdr3_aa: CASSTQQGYEQYF
cdr3_nt: TGTGCCAGTAGTACTCAACAGGGTTACGAGCAGTACTTC

d_call: -
v_call: TRBV11-3
clone_size: -
j_call: TRBJ1-1
cdr3_aa: CASSHTVNTEAFF
cdr3_nt: TGTGCCAGCAGCCATACAGTGAACACTGAAGCTTTCTTT

d_call: TRBD1
v_call: TRBV7-9
clone_size: -
j_call: TRBJ1-1
cdr3_aa: CASSLQGAGTEAFF
cdr3_nt: TGTGCCAGCAGCTTACAGGGGGCGGGCACTGAAGCTTTCTTT

d_call: -
v_call: TRBV30
clone_size: -
j_call: TRBJ2-2
cdr3_aa: CAWTLSGVTGELFF
cdr3_nt: TGTGCCTGGACCCTCTCAGGGGTGACCGGGGAGCTGTTTTTT

d_call: -
v_call: TRBV9
clone_size: once
j_call: TRBJ2-1
cdr3_aa: CASSANYEQFF
cdr3_nt: TGTGCCAGCAGCGCGAACTATGAGCAGTTCTTC

d_call: -
v_call: TRBV9
clone_size: -
j_call: TRBJ1-2
cdr3_aa: CASSARGSELYGYTF
cdr3_nt: TGTGCCAGCAGCGCCCGGGGGTCCGAACTCTATGGCTACACCTTC